The clone carrying this T cell receptor (beta chain) was found many times. RNA transcripts gave rise to amplified TCR beta CDR3 regions. HTBI primers were the set used in a first-round RT-PCR of the TCR CDR3. From the multiplex PCR reads, TCRdb called clonotypes with MiXCR, one entry per CDR3 protein. The data contain fewer than 450,000 distinct CDR3 sequences, about 18% of them singletons. The data are from a study of T cells in Graves' hyperthyroidism and ophthalmopathy. Germline CDR1 is MDHEN and CDR2 is SYDVKM. There are 12 residues in the CDR3. The ends were cut back, 4 bases at V and 9 bases at J, with 13 bases in the middle.

The chain combines TRBV28 with TRBJ2-7, with D possibly matching TRBD1 (6 bases). Sample: blood. The receptor was isolated from a man between 18 and 35 years old with Graves' ophthalmopathy. CDR3 region: CASSSQGIWQYF. The CDR3 DNA reads as TGTGCCAGCAGTTCACAGGGAATATGGCAGTACTTC.